These 26 T cell receptor beta chains originate from one sample sequenced in a study of CD8 T cells in Susac syndrome (dated by TCRdb to between 2019 and 2020). The library came from the immunoSEQ multiplex PCR assay. RNA was extracted with the RNeasy kit and roughly 0.5 to 1 ug was reverse transcribed using random hexamers. TCRdb trimmed the raw reads at Q25, called clones with MiXCR and kept productive beta chains. Rows with a matching CDR3 protein are joined into one entry that keeps the most common DNA and genes. For this sample there are tens of thousands of distinct CDR3 sequences; roughly 91% appear just once. The ten largest clonotypes hold around 0.49% of the sample. The sequencing sample was made of CD8+ T cells from PBMCs. All receptors come from a human donor with multiple sclerosis.

A few counts support this clonotype. V usage is TRBV20-1 and J usage is TRBJ2-1; a possible D gene is TRBD2 (6 bases). Germline V gives CDR1 DFQATT, CDR2 SNEGSKA (reference sequence). Trimming stripped 1 base from V and 5 bases from J, with 18 bases between. The CDR3 loop spans 16 amino acids. CDR3: CSARGSGTATHNEQFF. Here the CDR3 DNA reads TGCAGTGCTAGAGGGTCCGGGACTGCAACTCACAATGAGCAGTTCTTC.

This clonotype was seen just once. The chain combines TRBV13 with TRBJ2-3, with 7 bases aligning to TRBD2. The V gene end was trimmed by 3 bases and the J gene end by 5 bases; junction bases not matched to a gene: 8. This CDR3 is built from 15 residues. Germline loops: CDR1 PRHDT, CDR2 FYEKMQ (reference sequence). Here the CDR3 reads CASSFRDYDRDTQYF. As DNA, the CDR3 is TGTGCCAGCAGCTTCCGGGACTATGATAGAGATACGCAGTATTTT.

The gene calls are TRBV30 and TRBJ1-1; no definite D call. The V gene lost 4 bases and the J gene lost 1 base, with 10 bases spanning the gap. CDR3 length: 13 residues. Germline assignment: CDR1 GTSNPN and CDR2 SVGIG (reference sequence). CDR3 DNA: TGTGCCTGGAAGTGGCAGCAGAACACTGAAGCTTTCTTT. It yields the protein CAWKWQQNTEAFF.

The table lists this clonotype with a few counts. The chain employs TRBV4-1 and TRBJ2-6; D remains ambiguous. Trimming took off 2 bases at V and 2 bases at J, with 4 bases between the two ends. CDR3 length: 14 residues. CDR1 and CDR2 (germline): MGHRA, YSYEKL. The CDR3 coding sequence is TGCGCCAGCAGCCAACTCACTGGGGCCAACGTCCTGACTTTC. Its protein product is CASSQLTGANVLTF.

The chain joins TRBV20-1 to TRBJ2-3; 11 bases line up with TRBD2. J lost 5 bases, V lost 2 bases, and 6 bases had no gene match. The CDR3 is 15 amino acids. Germline lookup yields CDR1 DFQATT and CDR2 SNEGSKA (reference sequence). The CDR3 sequence: CSARSLAGEVDTQYF. The CDR3 region has the DNA TGCAGTGCTAGATCACTAGCGGGAGAGGTAGATACGCAGTATTTT.

This clonotype was seen a single time. The gene calls are TRBV2 and TRBJ2-1; TRBD2 matches at 10 bases. Looked up from germline, CDR1 is SNHLY and CDR2 is FYNNEI. The CDR3 has 16 residues. Trimming took 3 bases from V and 8 from J; bases not matched to a gene: 10. The CDR3 nucleotides read TGTGCCAGCAGTGACGGGGGGGCTAGCGGGAGAGATGAGCAGTTCTTC. It is translated as CASSDGGASGRDEQFF.

This chain joins TRBV6-1 and TRBJ1-4, with 7 bases lining up with TRBD1. There are 16 residues in the CDR3. Germline values: CDR1 MNHNS, CDR2 SASEGT. V gave up 5 bases and J gave up 4 bases; unmatched junction bases: 10. In DNA form, the CDR3 reads TGTGCCAGCAGTCATATACGGGGACAGCTTAATGAAAAACTGTTTTTT. It specifies CASSHIRGQLNEKLFF.

The chain is built from TRBV5-6 and TRBJ2-7, with 9 bases lining up with TRBD2. Germline trimming cut 3 bases from V and 7 bases from J; bases unmatched to any gene: 8. CDR3 length: 14 amino acids. Germline CDR1 reads SGHDT; CDR2 reads YYEEEE. The CDR3, as DNA: TGTGCCAGCAGCTATGGGACTAGCCTGGGTGAGCAGTACTTC. Encoded protein: CASSYGTSLGEQYF.

The chain carries TRBV7-9 and TRBJ2-1, with a possible D match to TRBD2 (6 bases). V was shortened by 8 bases and J by 7 bases, with 9 bases between the two germline ends. The CDR3 is 11 residues long. The V gene's germline CDR1 is SEHNR and CDR2 FQNEAQ (reference sequence). CDR3 sequence (DNA): TGTGCCAGCCGGGGGAATAATGAGCAGTTCTTC. It translates to CASRGNNEQFF.

This clonotype was seen once. V usage is TRBV7-9 and J usage is TRBJ2-7; D is perhaps TRBD1 (6 bases). V dropped 5 bases and J dropped 2 bases, with 13 bases sitting between them. The CDR3 has 14 amino acids. Looked up from germline, CDR1 is SEHNR and CDR2 is FQNEAQ (reference sequence). CDR3 sequence: CASSGQGPTYEQYF. The DNA of the CDR3 is TGTGCCAGCAGCGGGCAGGGGCCCACCTACGAGCAGTACTTC.

The chain employs TRBV20-1 and TRBJ2-7; unclear D gene. V gave up 0 bases and J gave up 3 bases, with 15 bases separating them. Germline values: CDR1 DFQATT, CDR2 SNEGSKA (reference sequence). The CDR3 is 15 residues long. CDR3 sequence: CSARDWEEANYEQYF. The CDR3 DNA reads as TGCAGTGCTAGAGATTGGGAAGAGGCTAACTACGAGCAGTACTTC.

The rearrangement links TRBV7-9 to TRBJ1-2; maybe TRBD1 (5 bases). CDR1 is SEHNR, CDR2 FQNEAQ, per germline (reference sequence). The length of the CDR3 is 16 residues. The V gene lost 9 bases and the J gene lost 0 bases, with 20 bases spanning the gap. CDR3 DNA sequence: TGTGCCAGAAGCCCCGGCGAGGGGCGAACTAACTATGGCTACACCTTC. This encodes CARSPGEGRTNYGYTF.

This clonotype was detected once. The chain is built from TRBV12-3 or TRBV12-4 and TRBJ2-7; 7 bases agree with TRBD2. The CDR3 covers 15 residues. The V and J ends lost 5 bases and 1 base, in that order; junction bases with no gene match: 8. The CDR3 region is CASSQSAGPSYEQYF. In DNA, the CDR3 is TGTGCCAGCAGTCAATCAGCGGGACCTTCCTACGAGCAGTACTTC.

This rearrangement joins TRBV18 to TRBJ1-2; 7 bases are a match to TRBD1. With 3 bases clipped from V and 0 bases from J, the junction kept 4 bases outside the gene matches. CDR3 length: 15 residues. Looked up from germline, CDR1 is KGHSH and CDR2 is LQKENI. The CDR3 bases are TGTGCCAGCTCACCTCGGACAGGAGCTAACTATGGCTACACCTTC. Translation: CASSPRTGANYGYTF.

The chain couples TRBV19 to TRBJ1-2, with a weak D call TRBD1 (5 bases). This CDR3 is built from 15 residues. Trimming took 7 bases from V and 6 from J, leaving 21 bases between them. Germline values: CDR1 LNHDA, CDR2 SQIVND (reference sequence). This CDR3 reads CASTGLGESRDGYTF. CDR3 sequence (DNA): TGTGCCAGTACGGGCTTGGGGGAAAGTCGGGATGGCTACACCTTC.

The chain employs TRBV2 and TRBJ1-3; D gene uncertain. The CDR3 covers 16 residues. The germline V gene has CDR1 SNHLY and CDR2 FYNNEI. Trimming took off 7 bases at V and 0 bases at J, with 16 bases between the two ends. The CDR3 DNA is TGTGCCAGCACCGGGATGGGCCCCTCCTCTGGAAACACCATATATTTT. It is translated as CASTGMGPSSGNTIYF.

The genes are TRBV19 and TRBJ2-1, with a possible D match to TRBD2 (6 bases). This CDR3 has 14 amino acids. V was cut by 1 base and J by 8 bases, with 12 bases left in between. Germline V lookup: CDR1 LNHDA, CDR2 SQIVND (reference sequence). The chain's CDR3 is CASSIGPPGDEQFF. For the CDR3, the DNA is TGTGCCAGTAGTATAGGGCCCCCGGGGGATGAGCAGTTCTTC. The whole variable domain, filled in from reference TRBV19 and TRBJ2-1, reads DGGITQSPKYLFRKEGQNVTLSCEQNLNHDAMYWYRQDPGQGLRLIYYSQIVNDFQKGDIAEGYSVSREKKESFPLTVTSAQKNPTAFYLCASSIGPPGDEQFFGPGTRLTVL.

CDR3 DNA: TGTGCCAGCAGCTTACTAGCGGGAGGTTGGAATGAGCAGTTCTTC. Amino acid sequence: CASSLLAGGWNEQFF. V and J are TRBV7-3 and TRBJ2-1; 11 bases align to TRBD2. J lost 7 bases, V lost 2 bases, and 4 bases had no gene match. The CDR3 runs 15 residues. Germline V gives CDR1 SGHTA, CDR2 FQGTGA.

This clonotype was recorded a few times. V gene TRBV6-1 combines with J gene TRBJ1-2; no firm D call. Trimming stripped 9 bases from V and 8 bases from J, with 16 bases between. Germline CDR1 and CDR2: MNHNS and SASEGT. This CDR3 comprises 12 residues. CDR3 sequence: CASESSDLGYTF. The CDR3 DNA reads TGTGCCAGTGAATCCAGTGACTTGGGCTACACCTTC.

The chain employs TRBV2 and TRBJ1-2; D may be TRBD1 (5 bases). This CDR3 is built from 14 residues. CDR1 SNHLY and CDR2 FYNNEI come from the germline V gene. V lost 7 bases, J lost 1 base, and 13 bases lay in between. The CDR3 spells CASKGMGVNYGYTF. The CDR3, as DNA: TGTGCCAGCAAGGGAATGGGGGTTAACTATGGCTACACCTTC.

The chain recombines TRBV24-1 with TRBJ2-7, with 11 bases fitting TRBD1. This CDR3 is 16 amino acids long. The germline CDR1 and CDR2 sequences are KGHDR and SFDVKD. Trimming took 4 bases from V and 3 from J; bases not matched to a gene: 7. The CDR3 is CATSDPGTGGRYEQYF. CDR3 DNA sequence: TGTGCCACCAGTGACCCCGGGACAGGGGGACGCTACGAGCAGTACTTC.

The chain carries TRBV2 and TRBJ2-5, with D possibly TRBD2 on 6 matching bases. This CDR3 is 13 amino acids long. Germline CDR1 and CDR2: SNHLY and FYNNEI. Trimming removed 7 bases from V and 4 bases from J, with 13 bases in between. The CDR3 bases are TGTGCCAGCAAGCATCTAGCGTCAGAGACCCAGTACTTC. This codes for CASKHLASETQYF.

This chain connects TRBV3-1 to TRBJ2-3; 9 bases map to TRBD2. Per the germline V gene, CDR1 is LGHDT and CDR2 is YNNKEL (reference sequence). Trimming removed 1 base from V and 1 base from J; junction bases left unmatched: 0. The CDR3 loop spans 15 amino acids. The CDR3 region is CASSQVAGGTDTQYF. CDR3 in DNA: TGTGCCAGCAGCCAAGTAGCGGGGGGCACAGATACGCAGTATTTT.

V gene TRBV5-6 combines with J gene TRBJ2-7; no clear D. There are 15 residues in the CDR3. Between the trimmed V and J ends, which lost 3 bases and 0 bases, there was a span of 13 bases. CDR1 SGHDT and CDR2 YYEEEE come from the germline V gene. The CDR3 DNA follows: TGTGCCAGCAGCTATCTGACAAGCCTCTCCTACGAGCAGTACTTC. Its translation is CASSYLTSLSYEQYF.

The chain has TRBV12-3 or TRBV12-4 and TRBJ1-2, with 8 bases that match TRBD1. J lost 2 bases, V lost 8 bases, and 13 bases had no gene match. The CDR3 spans 16 residues. CDR3 in amino acids: CASVGAGGDLNYGYTF. The CDR3 DNA follows: TGTGCCAGCGTCGGGGCAGGGGGCGATTTAAACTATGGCTACACCTTC.

The genes are TRBV7-2 and TRBJ2-7; 7 positions agree with TRBD2. The CDR3 covers 15 residues. CDR1 is SGHTA and CDR2 is FQGNSA in the germline V gene. J gave up 3 bases and V 5 bases, and 10 bases lay outside the gene matches. DNA of the CDR3: TGTGCCAGCAGCCCGGGACTAATGGGGATCTACGAGCAGTACTTC. Its translation is CASSPGLMGIYEQYF. The full variable domain, its missing parts supplied by reference TRBV7-2 and TRBJ2-7, is GAGVSQSPSNKVTEKGKDVELRCDPISGHTALYWYRQSLGQGLEFLIYFQGNSAPDKSGLPSDRFSAERTGGSVSTLTIQRTQQEDSAVYLCASSPGLMGIYEQYFGPGTRLTVT.